A selection of T cell receptor beta chains follows, all from one sample in a study of blood T cell repertoires in COVID-19. Data came from immunoSEQ multiplex PCR; TCRdb stores just in-frame clones and leaves some out. The sample records 230,000 or so clones, more than 80% being singletons. Material for sequencing was PBMCs or T cells enriched from blood (not recorded which). Source of these receptors: a woman between 40 and 55 years old with acute COVID-19. Each CDR3 is given with its conserved first and last residue. The order of the fields is D gene, V gene, J gene, clone size, CDR3 DNA, CDR3 protein. The D gene is left open where the match is weak. Clone size is stated in some rows and not others, as once, few, many or a class when expanded.

D: -
V: TRBV7-8
J: TRBJ1-3
size: -
DNA: TGTGCCAGCAGCTTAGCCGGCAGGGGTCCCTCTGGAAACACCATATATTTT
CDR3: CASSLAGRGPSGNTIYF

D: -
V: TRBV12-3/TRBV12-4
J: TRBJ1-2
size: few
DNA: TGTGCCAGCAGTTTAGGGAGAAATGGCTACACCTTC
CDR3: CASSLGRNGYTF

D: TRBD2
V: TRBV5-1
J: TRBJ2-3
size: -
DNA: TGCGCCAGCAGCCCCGAGGGACTAGCGGCTACCTATACGCAGTATTTT
CDR3: CASSPEGLAATYTQYF

D: -
V: TRBV5-1
J: TRBJ1-2
size: few
DNA: TGCGCCAGCAGCTACGGCCACGAAGGGGACTATGGCTACACCTTC
CDR3: CASSYGHEGDYGYTF

D: TRBD1
V: TRBV7-8
J: TRBJ1-1
size: -
DNA: TGTGCCAGCAGCTTAGGTGGGACAGGAGGGGCTTTCTTT
CDR3: CASSLGGTGGAFF

D: -
V: TRBV27
J: TRBJ2-6
size: -
DNA: TGTGCCAGCAGGGACCCAGGGCAAGGAGGGGCCAACGTCCTGACTTTC
CDR3: CASRDPGQGGANVLTF

D: -
V: TRBV10-3
J: TRBJ1-1
size: -
DNA: TGTGCCATCAGTGAGCCGATGCTGGCAGGGAAGAACACTGAAGCTTTCTTT
CDR3: CAISEPMLAGKNTEAFF

D: -
V: TRBV3-1/TRBV3-2
J: TRBJ2-1
size: -
DNA: TGTGCCAGCAGCCAAGCTCGGCAGCGGTTATACAATGAGCAGTTCTTC
CDR3: CASSQARQRLYNEQFF

D: TRBD1
V: TRBV2
J: TRBJ1-5
size: few
DNA: TGTGCCAGCAGAGAAACAGGGGATGGCAATCAGCCCCAGCATTTT
CDR3: CASRETGDGNQPQHF

D: -
V: TRBV20-1
J: TRBJ1-5
size: -
DNA: TGCAGTGCTAGTACGCAGGCCCACCGGCAGCCCCAGCATTTT
CDR3: CSASTQAHRQPQHF

D: TRBD1
V: TRBV5-1
J: TRBJ2-4
size: -
DNA: TGCGCCAGCAGCTCGGACAGGGGGTCAAACATTCAGTACTTC
CDR3: CASSSDRGSNIQYF

D: -
V: TRBV9
J: TRBJ2-5
size: once
DNA: TGTGCCAGCAGCCCGGGACACTTCCAAGAGACCCAGTACTTC
CDR3: CASSPGHFQETQYF

D: -
V: TRBV5-4
J: TRBJ2-3
size: -
DNA: TGTGCCAGCAGCTTGAAACTAGCTCTAGGGGATACGCAGTATTTT
CDR3: CASSLKLALGDTQYF

D: -
V: TRBV3-1/TRBV3-2
J: TRBJ2-2
size: -
DNA: TGTGCCAGCAGCCGGGCAGACGCGAACACCGGGGAGCTGTTTTTT
CDR3: CASSRADANTGELFF

D: TRBD1
V: TRBV2
J: TRBJ1-2
size: -
DNA: TGTGCCAGCAGTGAAGATGGACAGGCACCCTATGGCTACACCTTC
CDR3: CASSEDGQAPYGYTF

D: TRBD1
V: TRBV15
J: TRBJ2-2
size: -
DNA: TGTGCCACCAGCAGAGATCGGGCAGGGGGCAACACCGGGGAGCTGTTTTTT
CDR3: CATSRDRAGGNTGELFF

D: -
V: TRBV6-5
J: TRBJ2-2
size: -
DNA: TGTGCCAGCAGTAGCAGGGGTCCTAACACCGGGGAGCTGTTTTTT
CDR3: CASSSRGPNTGELFF

D: -
V: TRBV11-2
J: TRBJ2-2
size: -
DNA: TGTGCCAGCAGCCCAAGCGCACCGAACACCGGGGAGCTGTTTTTT
CDR3: CASSPSAPNTGELFF

D: -
V: TRBV7-2
J: TRBJ2-5
size: -
DNA: TGTGCCAGCAGCCGCGGGGCCACCCAAGAGACCCAGTACTTC
CDR3: CASSRGATQETQYF

D: TRBD2
V: TRBV27
J: TRBJ2-6
size: -
DNA: TGTGCCAGCAGTTTGTTCCCGGGGGGAGGCTCTGGGGCCAACGTCCTGACTTTC
CDR3: CASSLFPGGGSGANVLTF

D: TRBD1
V: TRBV20-1
J: TRBJ1-2
size: -
DNA: TGCAGTGCTAGTATGCCAGGGGGACGGGGTAATTATGGCTACACCTTC
CDR3: CSASMPGGRGNYGYTF

D: -
V: TRBV6-5
J: TRBJ1-3
size: -
DNA: TGTGCCAGCAGTTACTCGGGGGGGAGCTCTGGAAACACCATATATTTT
CDR3: CASSYSGGSSGNTIYF

D: TRBD1
V: TRBV2
J: TRBJ1-6
size: -
DNA: TGTGCCAGCAGTGACAGGACAGGGTCTCTGGCCCTCCACTTT
CDR3: CASSDRTGSLALHF

D: -
V: TRBV4-1
J: TRBJ2-6
size: -
DNA: TGCGCCAGCAGCCAACCGAAGAGCGGAGCTGGGGCCAACGTCCTGACTTTC
CDR3: CASSQPKSGAGANVLTF

D: -
V: TRBV2
J: TRBJ1-1
size: -
DNA: TGTGCCAGCAGTGGGGCGTCCTTAGGGCGGGCTGAAGCTTTCTTT
CDR3: CASSGASLGRAEAFF

D: -
V: TRBV7-2
J: TRBJ1-5
size: -
DNA: TGTGCCAGCAGCTTATCGGCGCGGTCAGGGGCTAGCAATCAGCCCCAGCATTTT
CDR3: CASSLSARSGASNQPQHF

D: TRBD2
V: TRBV12-5
J: TRBJ2-1
size: -
DNA: TGTGCTAGTGGCCCGGGCGGACTAGCGGGGGGGCATGAGCAGTTCTTC
CDR3: CASGPGGLAGGHEQFF

D: -
V: TRBV30
J: TRBJ2-5
size: -
DNA: TGTGCCTGGAGTGTACCGCGAGGCATGACCCTACGAGGGGAGACCCAGTACTTC
CDR3: CAWSVPRGMTLRGETQYF

D: -
V: TRBV2
J: TRBJ2-3
size: once
DNA: TGTGCCAGCAGTGACCTGAATGAGGATACGCAGTATTTT
CDR3: CASSDLNEDTQYF

D: TRBD1
V: TRBV2
J: TRBJ2-5
size: -
DNA: TGTGCCACCTCCCAGGGGGCAGAGGAGACCCAGTACTTC
CDR3: CATSQGAEETQYF

D: TRBD1
V: TRBV4-1
J: TRBJ1-1
size: -
DNA: TGCGCCAGCAGCTTTCACAGGGGGACAGTGACTGAAGCTTTCTTT
CDR3: CASSFHRGTVTEAFF

D: -
V: TRBV2
J: TRBJ2-2
size: -
DNA: TGTGCCAGCAGTTCGAGCGGCCCCGGGGAGCTGTTTTTT
CDR3: CASSSSGPGELFF

D: -
V: TRBV15
J: TRBJ1-6
size: -
DNA: TGTGCCACCAGCAGAGATAAGTACAGTACCGAAAATTCACCCCTCCACTTT
CDR3: CATSRDKYSTENSPLHF

D: -
V: TRBV29-1
J: TRBJ2-7
size: -
DNA: TGCAGCGTTGAGGTCGCAGGAAACTACGAGCAGTACTTC
CDR3: CSVEVAGNYEQYF

D: TRBD2
V: TRBV9
J: TRBJ2-5
size: -
DNA: TGTGCCAGCAGCAGCGATGGGCTAGCGGGATTCCAAGAGACCCAGTACTTC
CDR3: CASSSDGLAGFQETQYF

D: -
V: TRBV10-3
J: TRBJ1-2
size: few
DNA: TGTGCCATCAGCGCTGACAGCTATGGCTACACCTTC
CDR3: CAISADSYGYTF

D: -
V: TRBV21-1
J: TRBJ2-3
size: -
DNA: TGTGCCAGCAGCAAAGTAGAGTGGGGCAAGGGACAGGGGGCAGCTAGCACAGATACGCAGTATTTT
CDR3: CASSKVEWGKGQGAASTDTQYF

D: TRBD1
V: TRBV29-1
J: TRBJ1-2
size: -
DNA: TGCAGCGCCGAAGTCTCGGGACAGAGGAATGGCTACACCTTC
CDR3: CSAEVSGQRNGYTF

D: -
V: TRBV5-1
J: TRBJ1-1
size: -
DNA: TGCGCCAGCAGCCCCGGCGACTTAGGCAGGGGATCTGAAGCTTTCTTT
CDR3: CASSPGDLGRGSEAFF

D: TRBD1
V: TRBV7-8
J: TRBJ1-4
size: -
DNA: TGTGCCAGCAGCCGACGGGACAGTACTGCAACTAATGAAAAACTGTTTTTT
CDR3: CASSRRDSTATNEKLFF

D: TRBD2
V: TRBV7-9
J: TRBJ2-5
size: -
DNA: TGTGCCAGCAGCTTAGCGGGGGGGCAAGAGACCCAGTACTTC
CDR3: CASSLAGGQETQYF

D: TRBD1
V: TRBV5-6
J: TRBJ1-1
size: once
DNA: TGTGCCAGCAGCCCGAGGGACAGGGCAAACACTGAAGCTTTCTTT
CDR3: CASSPRDRANTEAFF

D: TRBD1
V: TRBV10-2
J: TRBJ2-3
size: -
DNA: TGCGCCAGTGGGACAGGGTACACAGATACGCAGTATTTT
CDR3: CASGTGYTDTQYF

D: TRBD1
V: TRBV5-6
J: TRBJ1-4
size: -
DNA: TGTGCCAGCAGCTTGGCGGCAGGGGGTGGGCGCGAAAAACTGTTTTTT
CDR3: CASSLAAGGGREKLFF

D: TRBD1
V: TRBV7-6
J: TRBJ1-4
size: -
DNA: TGTGCCAGCAGCTTACCCGGGACAGGGTCGATAACTAATGAAAAACTGTTTTTT
CDR3: CASSLPGTGSITNEKLFF

D: TRBD2
V: TRBV2
J: TRBJ2-1
size: -
DNA: TGTGCCAGCAGGGTAGCGGGGGAATACGGCAATGAGCAGTTCTTC
CDR3: CASRVAGEYGNEQFF

D: TRBD1
V: TRBV6-5
J: TRBJ1-2
size: -
DNA: TGTGCCAGCAGTCCCGACAGGGTCTATGGCTACACCTTC
CDR3: CASSPDRVYGYTF

D: TRBD1
V: TRBV2
J: TRBJ2-1
size: -
DNA: TGTGCCAGCAGGAGCTACAGGGGCATACAGAATGAGCAGTTCTTC
CDR3: CASRSYRGIQNEQFF

D: TRBD1
V: TRBV9
J: TRBJ1-2
size: -
DNA: TGTGCCAGCAGCGTAGCGGGACAGGGGAAGGATGGCTACACCTTC
CDR3: CASSVAGQGKDGYTF